The clone carrying this T cell receptor beta chain was seen at least ten times. What it binds is not known. TCRdb recomputed calls from the multiplex PCR reads with MiXCR, one row per CDR3 protein. The sample lists some 250,000 distinct CDR3 sequences; around 34% were seen once. This record comes from a study of breast tumors, draining lymph nodes, adjacent tissues. Breast cancer patients provided tissue from their axillary draining lymph nodes. Regarding the study as a whole: Compared with lymph nodes, tumors were less diverse; compared with nontumor tissue, more.

J lost 0 bases, V lost 4 bases, and 5 bases had no gene match. The germline CDR1 and CDR2 sequences are SGHRS and YFSETQ. This CDR3 contains 15 residues. This sequence joins TRBV5-1 and TRBJ2-7; 9 bases match TRBD1. The clonotype was recovered from a female donor with breast cancer. Some clones in this sample may be carry-over from other donors' samples. Sequenced sample: axillary lymph node tissue. The CDR3 sequence: CASSPGTGSSYEQYF. The CDR3, as DNA: TGCGCCAGCAGCCCCGGGACAGGGAGCTCCTACGAGCAGTACTTC.